This TCR beta chain was profiled in a study of cytomegalovirus exposure and HLA in healthy donors. General study findings and limits: Immune exposure information available was restricted to CMV serostatus. An Asian-associated ancestry cluster reportedly showed fewer N-insertions than the roughly 670-donor mean in a later analysis. TCR beta V segments were, for the most part, productive about 87% or about 30% of the time in an earlier analysis. In a later analysis, at a false discovery rate of 0.05, 17,000 or so TCR beta sequences were associated with HLA alleles.

In the case of this clone: Antigen specificity is unknown.

Germline V gives CDR1 MDHEN, CDR2 SYDVKM. The CDR3 has 15 amino acids. V trimming: 3 bases; J trimming: 2 bases; junction bases outside the gene matches: 4. With 60 Vbeta and 13 Jbeta primers, the PCR was carried out. Measured with immunoSEQ multiplex PCR; TCRdb has only the in-frame clones, and not every one. Among 110,000 to 150,000 clones, almost 85% were seen once, and the ten largest hold roughly 3.2%. V gene TRBV28 combines with J gene TRBJ1-2, with 9 bases lining up with TRBD1. The sequenced sample consisted of PBMCs. The source of this sequence is a young man in good health and CMV-seropositive. CDR3 region: CASSFPGTGNYGYTF. CDR3 in DNA: TGTGCCAGCAGTTTCCCCGGGACAGGGAACTATGGCTACACCTTC.